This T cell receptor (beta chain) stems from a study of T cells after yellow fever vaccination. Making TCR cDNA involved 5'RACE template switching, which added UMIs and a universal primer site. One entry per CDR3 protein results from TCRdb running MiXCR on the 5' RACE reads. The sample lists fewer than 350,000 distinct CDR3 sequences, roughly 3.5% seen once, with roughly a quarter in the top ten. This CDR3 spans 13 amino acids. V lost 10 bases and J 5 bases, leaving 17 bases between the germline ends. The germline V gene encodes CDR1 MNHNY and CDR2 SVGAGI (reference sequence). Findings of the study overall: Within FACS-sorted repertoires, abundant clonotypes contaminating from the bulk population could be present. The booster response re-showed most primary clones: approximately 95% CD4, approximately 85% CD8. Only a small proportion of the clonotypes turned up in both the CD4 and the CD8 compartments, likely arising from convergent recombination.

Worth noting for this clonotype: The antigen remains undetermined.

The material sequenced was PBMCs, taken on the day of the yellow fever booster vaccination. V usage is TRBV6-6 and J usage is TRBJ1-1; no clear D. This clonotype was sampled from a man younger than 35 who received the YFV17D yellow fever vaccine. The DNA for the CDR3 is TGTGCCACCCAGGAAAGGGTCGGGACTGAAGCTTTCTTT. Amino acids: CATQERVGTEAFF.